This entry lists 10 T cell receptor beta chains sequenced from one sample in a study of memory CD4+ T cells and cytomegalovirus serostatus. The sort gate was single viable CD3+CD4+CD8-CD45RO+ cells for memory CD4+ T cells. The data were produced by immunoSEQ multiplex PCR, yet TCRdb's version contains in-frame clones alone and is incomplete. The data show around 63,000 clones, 76% seen once. The sequencing sample was made of memory CD4+ T cells from blood. The receptors stem from an adult in good health and CMV-seropositive.

This clone was detected only a few times. The DNA of the CDR3 is TGTGCCAGCAGTTTCGGGGGCGCGGGGTCCCAGTACTTC. Protein: CASSFGGAGSQYF. The J gene is TRBJ2-5, the V gene TRBV27; D is perhaps TRBD1 or TRBD2 (6 bases each). Germline V gene sequence: CDR1 MNHEY, CDR2 SMNVEV (reference sequence). The ends were cut back, 3 bases at V and 9 bases at J, with 14 bases in the middle. The CDR3 is 13 residues long.

The rearrangement links TRBV4-2 to TRBJ2-2; 9 positions match TRBD2. Looked up from germline, CDR1 is LGHNA and CDR2 is YNFKEQ. CDR3 length: 15 amino acids. Trimming took 7 bases from V and 0 from J; bases not matched to a gene: 3. This CDR3 is CASTSSGANTGELFF. CDR3 in DNA: TGTGCCAGCACCTCTAGCGGGGCGAACACCGGGGAGCTGTTTTTT.

The chain recombines TRBV2 with TRBJ2-7; D unresolved. The CDR3 has 13 residues. The V gene lost 6 bases and the J gene lost 1 base, with 10 bases spanning the gap. Germline CDR1 reads SNHLY; CDR2 reads FYNNEI. The CDR3 protein is CASRPDSSYEQYF. In DNA, the CDR3 is TGTGCCAGCAGGCCCGACTCTTCCTACGAGCAGTACTTC.

The CDR3 coding sequence is TGTGCCAGCAGTCTCTGGCAAGAATACGAGCAGTACTTC. Encoded protein: CASSLWQEYEQYF. The chain recombines TRBV2 with TRBJ2-7; D unclear. Trimming stripped 5 bases from V and 4 bases from J, with 12 bases between. Looked up from germline, CDR1 is SNHLY and CDR2 is FYNNEI. The length of the CDR3 is 13 residues.

The CDR3 loop is CASSLDRLGNGYTF. The CDR3 DNA sequence: TGTGCCAGCAGCCTGGACCGACTGGGAAATGGCTACACCTTC. The rearrangement joins TRBV7-8 to TRBJ1-2; D is ambiguous. CDR1 SGHVS and CDR2 FQNEAQ come from the germline V gene. This CDR3 is 14 amino acids long. The ends were cut back, 5 bases at V and 6 bases at J, with 16 bases in the middle.

The V gene is TRBV19, the J gene TRBJ2-3, with D hard to call. The CDR3 is 11 residues long. Per the germline V gene, CDR1 is LNHDA and CDR2 is SQIVND (reference sequence). Trimming pared 4 bases from V and 4 bases from J, leaving 3 bases between. Here the CDR3 DNA reads TGTGCCAGTAGTAGGTCAGATACGCAGTATTTT. It specifies CASSRSDTQYF.

This clone was counted once. The chain joins TRBV28 to TRBJ1-4, with TRBD1 matching over 10 bases. Germline CDR1 MDHEN, CDR2 SYDVKM. Trimming removed 6 bases from V and 7 bases from J; junction bases left unmatched: 8. The CDR3 spans 15 residues. The CDR3 coding sequence is TGTGCCAGCAGGACCCGGACAGGGGGAGGTGAAAAACTGTTTTTT. Translating it yields CASRTRTGGGEKLFF.

The chain combines TRBV6-6 with TRBJ2-7, with D unresolved. The V gene lost 2 bases and the J gene lost 5 bases, with 10 bases spanning the gap. This CDR3 spans 13 amino acids. The germline gives CDR1 MNHNY, CDR2 SVGAGI (reference sequence). This chain's CDR3 is CASSYTSVDEQYF. In nucleotides, the CDR3 is TGTGCCAGCAGTTACACCTCAGTGGACGAGCAGTACTTC.

The chain combines TRBV10-1 with TRBJ2-1; D assignment may be TRBD1 or TRBD2 (6 bases each). V dropped 3 bases and J dropped 6 bases, with 18 bases sitting between them. The CDR3 is made up of 16 amino acids. The germline V gene encodes CDR1 WNHNN and CDR2 SYGVQD (reference sequence). CDR3 nucleotides: TGCGCCAGCAGTGACCTGGGGGGCGCCGGTATCAATGAGCAGTTCTTC. It codes for CASSDLGGAGINEQFF.

The rearrangement links TRBV28 to TRBJ1-1; TRBD1 might be the D (6 bases). CDR3 length: 16 residues. Trimming removed 3 bases from V and 1 base from J, with 15 bases in between. CDR1 and CDR2 (germline): MDHEN, SYDVKM. The DNA for the CDR3 is TGTGCCAGCAGTTTGGCCTGGGGGCCAGCGAACACTGAAGCTTTCTTT. Its translation: CASSLAWGPANTEAFF.